This note documents a single T cell receptor beta chain sequence. As originally analysed: Amplification of reference gene primers provided the estimated nucleated cell counts. Data came from immunoSEQ multiplex PCR; TCRdb stores just in-frame clones and leaves some out. The V and J calls and clone size were taken over from that table, and D and trimming were inferred from the DNA. The table lists 400,000 or so clones, around 91% of them singletons. CDR3 length: 15 amino acids. CDR1 is ENHRY, CDR2 SYGVKD, per germline. V lost 2 bases to trimming and J lost 1 base; unmatched junction nucleotides: 3. This sample is drawn from a study of blood T cell repertoires in COVID-19. Overall study context: Spain, Italy and the United States supplied samples that represented acute and convalescent COVID-19. Sample material is recorded as cDNA or gDNA derived from T cells, B-cell-depleted T cells, or PBMCs.

The Seattle site enrolled patients during active infection and followed them longitudinally. Sequencing was done on a sample of peripheral blood. This chain uses TRBV10-3 with TRBJ1-1; 8 nucleotides match TRBD1. This TCR came from a woman aged 35 to 49 with COVID-19, enrolled during active disease. The CDR3 sequence: CAISELGTGNTEAFF. CDR3 nucleotide sequence: TGTGCCATCAGTGAGCTCGGGACAGGGAACACTGAAGCTTTCTTT.